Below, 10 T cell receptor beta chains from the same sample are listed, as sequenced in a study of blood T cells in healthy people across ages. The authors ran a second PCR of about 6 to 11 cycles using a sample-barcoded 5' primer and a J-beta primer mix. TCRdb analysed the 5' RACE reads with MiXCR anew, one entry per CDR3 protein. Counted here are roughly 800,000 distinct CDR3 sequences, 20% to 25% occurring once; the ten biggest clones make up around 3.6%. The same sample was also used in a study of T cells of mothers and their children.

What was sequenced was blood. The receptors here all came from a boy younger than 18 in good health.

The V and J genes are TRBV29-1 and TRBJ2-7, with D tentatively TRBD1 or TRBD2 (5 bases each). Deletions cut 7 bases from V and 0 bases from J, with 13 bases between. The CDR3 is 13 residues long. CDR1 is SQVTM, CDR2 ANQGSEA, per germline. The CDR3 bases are TGCAGCGCCCTCCGGGACGGCTCCTACGAGCAGTACTTC. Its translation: CSALRDGSYEQYF.

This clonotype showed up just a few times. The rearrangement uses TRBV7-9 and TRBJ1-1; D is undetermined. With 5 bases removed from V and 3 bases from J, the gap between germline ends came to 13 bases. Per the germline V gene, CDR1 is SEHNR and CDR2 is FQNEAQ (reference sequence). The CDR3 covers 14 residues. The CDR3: CASSAGVGDTEAFF. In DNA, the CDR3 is TGTGCCAGCAGCGCCGGGGTGGGAGACACTGAAGCTTTCTTT.

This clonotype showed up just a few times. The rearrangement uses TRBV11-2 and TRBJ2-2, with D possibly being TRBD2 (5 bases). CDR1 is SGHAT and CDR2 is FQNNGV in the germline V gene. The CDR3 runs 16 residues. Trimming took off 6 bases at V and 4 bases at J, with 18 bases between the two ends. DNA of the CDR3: TGTGCCAGCAGTTTAACCATGGTCGCGGGCACCGGGGAGCTGTTTTTT. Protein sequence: CASSLTMVAGTGELFF.

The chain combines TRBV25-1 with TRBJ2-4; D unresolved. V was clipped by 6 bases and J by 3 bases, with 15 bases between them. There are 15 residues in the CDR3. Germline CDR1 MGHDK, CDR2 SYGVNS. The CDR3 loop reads CASSPSSEDKNIQYF. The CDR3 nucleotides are TGTGCCAGCAGCCCCTCGAGTGAGGACAAAAACATTCAGTACTTC.

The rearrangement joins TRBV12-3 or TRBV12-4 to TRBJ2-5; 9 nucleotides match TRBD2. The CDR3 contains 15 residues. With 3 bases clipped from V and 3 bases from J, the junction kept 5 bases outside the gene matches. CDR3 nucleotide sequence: TGTGCCAGCAGTTTCCCTTTAGCGGGGGAAGAGACCCAGTACTTC. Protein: CASSFPLAGEETQYF.

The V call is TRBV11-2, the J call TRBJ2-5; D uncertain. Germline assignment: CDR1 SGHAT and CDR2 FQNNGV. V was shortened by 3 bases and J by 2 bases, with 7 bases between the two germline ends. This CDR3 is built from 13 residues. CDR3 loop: CASSFSRQETQYF. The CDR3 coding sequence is TGTGCCAGCAGCTTCTCCAGGCAAGAGACCCAGTACTTC.

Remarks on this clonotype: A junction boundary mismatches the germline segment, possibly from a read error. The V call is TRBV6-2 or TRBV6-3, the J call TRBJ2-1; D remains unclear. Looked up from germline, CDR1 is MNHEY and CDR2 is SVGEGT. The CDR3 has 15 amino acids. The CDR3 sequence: CVSSYARVSYNEQFF. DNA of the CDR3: TGTGTCAGCAGTTACGCAAGGGTCTCCTACAATGAGCAGTTCTTC.

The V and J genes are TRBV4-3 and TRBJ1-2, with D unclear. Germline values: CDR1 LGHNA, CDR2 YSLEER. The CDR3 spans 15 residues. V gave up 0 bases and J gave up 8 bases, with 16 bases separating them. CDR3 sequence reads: CASSQDLSRPGGYTF. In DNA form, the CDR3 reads TGCGCCAGCAGCCAAGACCTCTCGAGGCCTGGGGGCTACACCTTC.

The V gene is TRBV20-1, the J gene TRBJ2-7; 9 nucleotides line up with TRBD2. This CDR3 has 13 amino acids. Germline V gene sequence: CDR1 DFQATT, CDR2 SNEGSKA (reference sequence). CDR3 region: CSASKTSGYEQYF. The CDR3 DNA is TGCAGCGCCAGTAAGACTAGCGGCTACGAGCAGTACTTC.

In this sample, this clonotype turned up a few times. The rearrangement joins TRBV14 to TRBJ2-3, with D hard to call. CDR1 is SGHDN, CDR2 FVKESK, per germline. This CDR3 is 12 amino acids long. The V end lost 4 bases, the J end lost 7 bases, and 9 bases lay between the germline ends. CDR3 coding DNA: TGTGCCAGCAGCCCGGACGGGTATACGCAGTATTTT. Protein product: CASSPDGYTQYF.